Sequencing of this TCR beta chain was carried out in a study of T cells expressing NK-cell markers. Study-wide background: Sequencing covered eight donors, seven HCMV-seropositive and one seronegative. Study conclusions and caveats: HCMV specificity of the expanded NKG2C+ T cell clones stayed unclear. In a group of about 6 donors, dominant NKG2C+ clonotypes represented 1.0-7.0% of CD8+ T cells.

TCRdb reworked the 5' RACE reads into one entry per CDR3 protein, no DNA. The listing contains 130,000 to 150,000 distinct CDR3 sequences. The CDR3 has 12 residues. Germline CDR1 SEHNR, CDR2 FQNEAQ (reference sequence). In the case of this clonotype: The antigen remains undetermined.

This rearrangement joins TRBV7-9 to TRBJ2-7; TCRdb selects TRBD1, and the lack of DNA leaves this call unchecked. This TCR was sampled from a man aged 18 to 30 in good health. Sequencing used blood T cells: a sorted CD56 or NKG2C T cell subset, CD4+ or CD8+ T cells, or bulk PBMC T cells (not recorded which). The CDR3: CASSLGDTIQYF.